A single sample is the source of the 27 T cell receptor beta chains below, sequenced in a study of spatial heterogeneity in lung cancer. General study points: How many expanded intratumoral alpha and beta TCRs were present tracked the tumor mutation count, which was a count of nonsynonymous mutations.

These receptors' antigens are unknown. Time point reported: sample taken at primary tumor resection. MiXCR, applied by TCRdb to the 5' RACE reads, yields one record per CDR3 protein. This table holds approximately 8,000 distinct CDR3 sequences, 8.2% found once. The sample here was lung tumor tissue, taken at surgery. These receptor sequences come from a male donor with early-stage non-small cell lung cancer.

This clonotype was counted at least ten times. This sequence joins TRBV11-2 and TRBJ2-2; 14 bases fit TRBD2. V gave up 5 bases and J gave up 2 bases; unmatched junction bases: 4. The CDR3 totals 17 residues. Germline CDR1 SGHAT, CDR2 FQNNGV. The CDR3 bases are TGTGCCAGCAGCCGCGGGACTAGCGGGAGAAACACCGGGGAGCTGTTTTTT. As protein: CASSRGTSGRNTGELFF.

This clonotype was detected ten times or more. The V and J genes are TRBV5-1 and TRBJ2-7; 8 nucleotides match TRBD1. The CDR3 is 15 residues long. Germline CDR1 reads SGHRS; CDR2 reads YFSETQ. With 0 bases clipped from V and 4 bases from J, the junction kept 6 bases outside the gene matches. CDR3 nucleotides: TGCGCCAGCAGCTTGGAAGGACAGGGACTTTACGAGCAGTACTTC. Amino acid sequence: CASSLEGQGLYEQYF.

By share, this clonotype counts as medium-sized. The gene calls are TRBV7-9 and TRBJ1-2, with D unresolved. CDR3 length: 11 amino acids. Between the trimmed V and J ends, which lost 8 bases and 2 bases, there was a span of 6 bases. Germline loops: CDR1 SEHNR, CDR2 FQNEAQ (reference sequence). The CDR3 region is CASAENYGYTF. DNA for the CDR3: TGTGCCAGCGCCGAGAACTATGGCTACACCTTC. Variable domain in full (rest from reference TRBV7-9 and TRBJ1-2): DTGVSQNPRHKITKRGQNVTFRCDPISEHNRLYWYRQTLGQGPEFLTYFQNEAQLEKSRLLSDRFSAERPKGSFSTLEIQRTEQGDSAMYLCASAENYGYTFGSGTRLTVV.

This clonotype was seen ten or more times. V gene TRBV29-1 combines with J gene TRBJ2-3, with a tentative D call TRBD2 (7 bases). The CDR3 is 15 amino acids. The germline V and J ends were trimmed by 8 bases and 6 bases, with 24 bases remaining between them. Germline-derived CDR1 and CDR2 are SQVTM and ANQGSEA. CDR3 coding DNA: TGCAGCTCTAAAGGCGGGAGAGGGGGAGGGGATACGCAGTATTTT. Protein sequence: CSSKGGRGGGDTQYF.

This clonotype counts as medium-sized (0.01 to 0.1%). The chain carries TRBV3-1 and TRBJ2-5; the match to TRBD2 covers 10 bases. This CDR3 comprises 14 residues. From germline, CDR1 is LGHDT and CDR2 YNNKEL (reference sequence). The junction had 9 bases not matched to a gene; V was cut back by 5 bases and J by 9 bases. The CDR3 loop is CASSTGTSVRSQYF. In DNA form, the CDR3 reads TGTGCCAGCAGCACCGGGACTAGCGTTAGGTCCCAGTACTTC.

Relative to its sample, this clonotype is medium-sized (0.01 to 0.1%). The chain employs TRBV12-3 or TRBV12-4 and TRBJ2-1; D tentatively reads TRBD1 or TRBD2 (5 bases each). Trimming stripped 6 bases from V and 5 bases from J, with 23 bases between. The length of the CDR3 is 17 residues. The CDR3 DNA sequence: TGTGCCAGCAGAACCGATCCCCGCGTCGAGGGGAACAATGAGCAGTTCTTC. Its translation: CASRTDPRVEGNNEQFF.

This clonotype has a count of ten or more. CDR3 nucleotides: TGTGCCAGCAGTTCAGGGCGCTATGGTGGCTACACCTTC. This codes for CASSSGRYGGYTF. The chain has TRBV28 and TRBJ1-2; D may be TRBD1 (5 bases). Germline V gene data show CDR1 as MDHEN and CDR2 as SYDVKM. The ends were cut back, 4 bases at V and 7 bases at J, with 13 bases in the middle. The CDR3 loop spans 13 amino acids.

This chain's CDR3 is CASSSRSGTGRYEQYF. The CDR3 coding sequence is TGTGCCAGCAGTTCCCGCTCCGGGACAGGGAGGTACGAGCAGTACTTC. The rearrangement links TRBV28 to TRBJ2-7; TRBD1 matches at 9 bases. J gave up 4 bases and V 4 bases, and 11 bases lay outside the gene matches. This CDR3 is built from 16 residues. Germline V gene data show CDR1 as MDHEN and CDR2 as SYDVKM.

In its sample, this clonotype ranks as medium-sized. The chain employs TRBV7-9 and TRBJ1-1; no definite D call. The CDR3 totals 14 residues. V was pared by 4 bases and J by 2 bases, with 11 bases between. The germline V gene encodes CDR1 SEHNR and CDR2 FQNEAQ (reference sequence). In nucleotides, the CDR3 is TGTGCCAGCAGCTCCCAAGACACAAACACTGAAGCTTTCTTT. It specifies CASSSQDTNTEAFF.

This clonotype showed up many times. The rearrangement joins TRBV20-1 to TRBJ2-7; D might be TRBD2 (5 bases). There are 12 residues in the CDR3. Trimming shortened V by 5 bases and J by 7 bases, and 15 bases separated the two germline ends. Germline loops: CDR1 DFQATT, CDR2 SNEGSKA (reference sequence). CDR3 sequence: CSARGAREEQYF. DNA of the CDR3: TGCAGTGCTCGGGGAGCCCGGGAAGAGCAGTACTTC.

The sample holds many counts of this clonotype. The genes are TRBV5-1 and TRBJ2-5; 10 bases are a match to TRBD1. Germline assignment: CDR1 SGHRS and CDR2 YFSETQ. Losses at the gene ends were 4 bases for V and 5 bases for J; bases not matched to a gene: 8. The CDR3 contains 15 residues. CDR3 nucleotide sequence: TGCGCCAGCAGCGTCGGGACAGGGGACGGGGAGACCCAGTACTTC. Translated, it gives CASSVGTGDGETQYF.

In this sample, this clonotype turned up many times. V is TRBV20-1 and J is TRBJ2-1; D tentatively reads TRBD1 or TRBD2 (5 bases each). This CDR3 region has 17 residues. From germline, CDR1 is DFQATT and CDR2 SNEGSKA (reference sequence). The germline V and J ends were trimmed by 0 bases and 0 bases, with 15 bases remaining between them. CDR3: CSARDRGSQPSYNEQFF. The CDR3 region has the DNA TGCAGTGCTAGAGATCGGGGCAGCCAGCCCTCCTACAATGAGCAGTTCTTC.

This clonotype is medium-sized in the sample. The CDR3 DNA sequence: TGTGCCAGCAGTTTAAGGCCCCGGGGGGGTAGAAACATTCAGTACTTC. Translating gives CASSLRPRGGRNIQYF. V gene TRBV28 combines with J gene TRBJ2-4; 8 bases agree with TRBD2. V was clipped by 2 bases and J by 6 bases; unmatched bases: 9. The CDR3 sequence is 16 residues long. The germline V gene encodes CDR1 MDHEN and CDR2 SYDVKM.

This clonotype was recorded once. The gene calls are TRBV20-1 and TRBJ2-1; 12 nucleotides match TRBD2. CDR3 length equals 12 residues. Germline values: CDR1 DFQATT, CDR2 SNEGSKA (reference sequence). CDR3 sequence (DNA): TGCAGGGCGACTAGCGGGAGTAATGAGCAGTTCTTC. As protein: CRATSGSNEQFF.

This clonotype was observed a few times. The chain recombines TRBV7-9 with TRBJ2-6; no definite D call. The length of the CDR3 is 15 residues. The germline V gene encodes CDR1 SEHNR and CDR2 FQNEAQ (reference sequence). V lost 2 bases, J lost 0 bases, and 5 bases lay in between. CDR3 bases: TGTGCCAGCAGCTTATCGTACTCTGGGGCCAACGTCCTGACTTTC. The encoded protein is CASSLSYSGANVLTF.

This clonotype was seen ten or more times. The chain has TRBV18 and TRBJ2-5; 7 bases are a match to TRBD2. The V and J ends lost 5 bases and 2 bases, in that order; junction bases with no gene match: 11. The CDR3 is 16 residues long. From germline, CDR1 is KGHSH and CDR2 LQKENI. CDR3: CASSSSRGGMQETQYF. The CDR3 DNA sequence: TGTGCCAGCTCATCTTCCCGCGGGGGAATGCAAGAGACCCAGTACTTC. The whole variable domain, filled in from reference TRBV18 and TRBJ2-5, reads NAGVMQNPRHLVRRRGQEARLRCSPMKGHSHVYWYRQLPEEGLKFMVYLQKENIIDESGMPKERFSAEFPKEGPSILRIQQVVRGDSAAYFCASSSSRGGMQETQYFGPGTRLLVL.

This clonotype is deemed medium-sized. V and J are TRBV3-1 and TRBJ2-1, with 7 bases matching TRBD1. The CDR3 is made up of 14 amino acids. Germline loops: CDR1 LGHDT, CDR2 YNNKEL (reference sequence). V lost 1 base, J lost 7 bases, and 4 bases stayed unmatched. Written as DNA, the CDR3 is TGTGCCAGCAGCCAAGTTCGCAGGGGGAATGAGCAGTTCTTC. Its protein is CASSQVRRGNEQFF.

This clonotype is medium-sized by share. The chain carries TRBV5-1 and TRBJ2-1; no reliable D call. The CDR3 extends over 14 amino acids. Germline V CDR1 and CDR2: SGHRS, YFSETQ. The ends were cut back, 2 bases at V and 3 bases at J, with 9 bases in the middle. The DNA of the CDR3 is TGCGCCAGCAGCTTAGTACGTGACTACAATGAGCAGTTCTTC. It specifies CASSLVRDYNEQFF.

A note on this clonotype: Possible read error: a much larger clone is one base away. The J gene is TRBJ1-1, the V gene TRBV7-2; possibly TRBD1 for D (5 bases). V lost 10 bases and J lost 0, with 15 bases in between. Germline assignment: CDR1 SGHTA and CDR2 FQGNSA. The CDR3 extends over 14 amino acids. This chain's CDR3 is CATSRGRVNTEAFF. DNA of the CDR3: TGTGCCACTAGTCGGGGACGGGTGAACACTGAAGCTTTCTTT. Variable domain in full (rest from reference TRBV7-2 and TRBJ1-1): GAGVSQSPSNKVTEKGKDVELRCDPISGHTALYWYRQSLGQGLEFLIYFQGNSAPDKSGLPSDRFSAERTGGSVSTLTIQRTQQEDSAVYLCATSRGRVNTEAFFGQGTRLTVV.

This clonotype appeared many times. The rearrangement uses TRBV7-2 and TRBJ2-3; D not resolved. Trimming took off 4 bases at V and 1 base at J, with 12 bases between the two ends. The CDR3 has 15 residues. Germline lookup yields CDR1 SGHTA and CDR2 FQGNSA. CDR3 region: CASSSSFGGTDTQYF. CDR3 coding DNA: TGTGCCAGCAGCTCAAGCTTCGGAGGCACAGATACGCAGTATTTT. The full variable domain, rest sourced from reference TRBV7-2 and TRBJ2-3, is GAGVSQSPSNKVTEKGKDVELRCDPISGHTALYWYRQSLGQGLEFLIYFQGNSAPDKSGLPSDRFSAERTGGSVSTLTIQRTQQEDSAVYLCASSSSFGGTDTQYFGPGTRLTVL.

Judged by abundance, this clonotype is medium-sized (0.01 to 0.1%). The V and J genes are TRBV19 and TRBJ2-5, with TRBD2 matching over 8 bases. V dropped 5 bases and J dropped 4; count of bases not matched to a gene: 3. The germline V gene has CDR1 LNHDA and CDR2 SQIVND (reference sequence). This CDR3 contains 13 residues. The CDR3 protein is CASSARGGETQYF. The DNA for the CDR3 is TGTGCCAGTAGTGCACGGGGGGGAGAGACCCAGTACTTC. The full variable domain, rest sourced from reference TRBV19 and TRBJ2-5, is DGGITQSPKYLFRKEGQNVTLSCEQNLNHDAMYWYRQDPGQGLRLIYYSQIVNDFQKGDIAEGYSVSREKKESFPLTVTSAQKNPTAFYLCASSARGGETQYFGPGTRLLVL.

By sample fraction, this clonotype is medium-sized (0.01 to 0.1%). The genes are TRBV7-2 and TRBJ1-2; D unclear. The CDR3 has 13 residues. V was clipped by 5 bases and J by 5 bases, with 12 bases between them. Germline lookup yields CDR1 SGHTA and CDR2 FQGNSA. The DNA for the CDR3 is TGTGCCAGCAGCCCCGGACCGGGGTATGGCTACACCTTC. Translated, it gives CASSPGPGYGYTF.

This clonotype is medium-sized within its sample. The chain links TRBV2 to TRBJ2-7; tentatively, D is TRBD1 (5 bases). Deletions cut 6 bases from V and 0 bases from J, with 12 bases between. The CDR3 extends over 14 amino acids. CDR1 is SNHLY, CDR2 FYNNEI, per germline. The CDR3 protein is CASRLTVDSYEQYF. DNA for the CDR3: TGTGCCAGCAGGCTGACAGTGGACTCCTACGAGCAGTACTTC.

By proportion, this clonotype is medium-sized. V is TRBV30 and J is TRBJ2-5, with D maybe TRBD2 (7 bases). Per germline, CDR1 GTSNPN and CDR2 SVGIG (reference sequence). This CDR3 comprises 15 residues. V was cut by 4 bases and J by 3 bases, with 18 bases left in between. The CDR3: CAWTLGGEGEETQYF. Written as DNA, the CDR3 is TGTGCCTGGACCCTAGGGGGGGAGGGCGAAGAGACCCAGTACTTC.

Relative to its sample, this clonotype is medium-sized (0.01 to 0.1%). The genes are TRBV19 and TRBJ2-1, with 9 bases fitting TRBD2. Trimming at V came to 7 bases and at J to 2 bases, leaving 9 bases not matched to a gene. CDR3 length equals 16 residues. Germline V gene data show CDR1 as LNHDA and CDR2 as SQIVND (reference sequence). This CDR3 is CASNRNSGRAYNEQFF. The CDR3 nucleotides are TGTGCCAGTAATAGAAATAGCGGGAGAGCCTACAATGAGCAGTTCTTC.

This clonotype has at least ten counts. The chain carries TRBV20-1 and TRBJ1-1; TRBD1 matches 7 bases. V lost 6 bases to trimming and J lost 4 bases; unmatched junction nucleotides: 8. The length of the CDR3 is 13 residues. Germline V gives CDR1 DFQATT, CDR2 SNEGSKA (reference sequence). CDR3 DNA: TGCAGTGCCCCTGGACAGGTCCTCACTGAAGCTTTCTTT. This sequence encodes CSAPGQVLTEAFF.

For the CDR3, the DNA is TGTGCCAGTCAGGCTACGGGACGGAGCCAAGAGACCCAGTACTTC. This gives the protein CASQATGRSQETQYF. V gene TRBV28 combines with J gene TRBJ2-5, with D possibly called TRBD1 or TRBD2 (5 bases each). CDR1 MDHEN and CDR2 SYDVKM come from the germline V gene. Trimming pared 9 bases from V and 1 base from J, leaving 18 bases between. The CDR3 has 15 amino acids. Complete variable domain (other parts from reference TRBV28 and TRBJ2-5): DVKVTQSSRYLVKRTGEKVFLECVQDMDHENMFWYRQDPGLGLRLIYFSYDVKMKEKGDIPEGYSVSREKKERFSLILESASTNQTSMYLCASQATGRSQETQYFGPGTRLLVL.